The next 27 T cell receptor beta chains were all read from a single sample in a study of PD-L1 blockade in urothelial cancer. Here immunoSEQ multiplex PCR was the method, and the copy in TCRdb shows in-frame clones only, minus some. The repertoire includes 30,000 to 50,000 clones, roughly nine tenths of them detected once, and around 11% sits in the top ten. Time point reported: pretreatment peripheral blood. The sample consisted of PBMCs, taken around atezolizumab (anti-PD-L1) treatment. The receptors here all came from a woman aged 55 to 70 with urothelial cancer.

The chain employs TRBV7-2 and TRBJ1-5, with D maybe TRBD1 (6 bases). The CDR3 covers 14 residues. V shed 5 bases and J shed 4 bases, with 12 bases lying between them. Germline lookup yields CDR1 SGHTA and CDR2 FQGNSA. CDR3 sequence: CASSRGGGNQPQHF. The CDR3 DNA reads TGTGCCAGCAGCCGAGGGGGGGGTAATCAGCCCCAGCATTTT.

The chain has TRBV5-1 and TRBJ1-1; 8 bases agree with TRBD1. Unmatched junction bases numbered 11, after V lost 0 bases and J lost 1 base. Per the germline V gene, CDR1 is SGHRS and CDR2 is YFSETQ. This CDR3 comprises 18 residues. The CDR3 DNA reads TGCGCCAGCAGCTTGGGGATGACAGGGGCCGATTGGAACACTGAAGCTTTCTTT. It encodes CASSLGMTGADWNTEAFF.

The chain is built from TRBV6-5 and TRBJ1-3, with a weak D call TRBD1 (6 bases). The V gene lost 5 bases and the J gene lost 1 base, with 6 bases spanning the gap. Germline CDR1 is MNHEY and CDR2 is SVGAGI. The CDR3 has 13 residues. The CDR3 bases are TGTGCCAGCAGTACAGGGTCTGGAAACACCATATATTTT. Amino acid sequence: CASSTGSGNTIYF.

This clone was seen a handful of times. CDR3 loop: CAISEGLGAGRTEAFF. CDR3 nucleotides: TGTGCCATCAGTGAGGGGTTAGGGGCCGGTAGGACTGAAGCTTTCTTT. This sequence joins TRBV10-3 and TRBJ1-1, with D perhaps matching TRBD1 (5 bases). This CDR3 contains 16 residues. V was clipped by 2 bases and J by 5 bases, with 18 bases between them. Germline lookup yields CDR1 ENHRY and CDR2 SYGVKD.

This sequence joins TRBV19 and TRBJ2-1; no clear D gene. Trimming shortened V by 4 bases and J by 4 bases, and 23 bases separated the two germline ends. Germline assignment: CDR1 LNHDA and CDR2 SQIVND (reference sequence). This CDR3 spans 18 amino acids. The CDR3 DNA follows: TGTGCCAGTAGTAACCAGGCTTTCCCCCTCTCCCCGTACAATGAGCAGTTCTTC. Protein sequence: CASSNQAFPLSPYNEQFF.

A single count supports this clone. This chain links TRBV21-1 with TRBJ1-1; the DNA was not compared with TRBD1, the D call given in the table. TRBV21-1 is deemed a pseudogene. The CDR3 spans 16 residues. The CDR3 sequence is CASSKRQDRRRAEAFF. In nucleotides, the CDR3 is TGTGCCAGCAGCAAGAGGCAAGACAGGCGACGGGCTGAAGCTTTCTTT.

This clone came up once. The chain links TRBV28 to TRBJ2-7; 7 bases fit TRBD2. Trimming took 6 bases from V and 7 from J; bases not matched to a gene: 12. Germline assignment: CDR1 MDHEN and CDR2 SYDVKM. The CDR3 runs to 14 residues. Here the CDR3 DNA reads TGTGCCAGCAGCGACGACGGGGGGTGGGGGGAGCAGTACTTC. It is translated as CASSDDGGWGEQYF.

The J gene is TRBJ2-2, the V gene TRBV7-3, with unresolved D. Germline V gene lookup returns CDR1 SGHTA and CDR2 FQGTGA. Between the trimmed V and J ends, which lost 5 bases and 1 base, there was a span of 11 bases. CDR3 length: 15 residues. The CDR3 DNA is TGTGCCAGCAGCAAAGATCCCGGGAACACCGGGGAGCTGTTTTTT. Encoded protein: CASSKDPGNTGELFF. Complete variable domain (other parts from reference TRBV7-3 and TRBJ2-2): GAGVSQTPSNKVTEKGKYVELRCDPISGHTALYWYRQSLGQGPEFLIYFQGTGAADDSGLPNDRFFAVRPEGSVSTLKIQRTERGDSAVYLCASSKDPGNTGELFFGEGSRLTVL.

The V gene is TRBV7-9, the J gene TRBJ2-7, with 8 bases that match TRBD2. CDR1 is SEHNR, CDR2 FQNEAQ, per germline (reference sequence). CDR3 length: 19 amino acids. The trim removed 2 bases at V and 5 bases at J, leaving 20 bases unmatched. CDR3 sequence: CASSLYSGRTRGGLHEQYF. DNA of the CDR3: TGTGCCAGCAGCTTATACAGCGGGAGAACGAGGGGGGGCCTCCACGAGCAGTACTTC.

This clone was recorded once. The V call is TRBV23-1, the J call TRBJ1-1, with TRBD1 identical over 7 bases. TRBV23-1 is noted as an ORF with a role that remains uncertain. This CDR3 is 16 amino acids long. Losses at the gene ends were 2 bases for V and 0 bases for J; bases not matched to a gene: 6. Here the CDR3 reads CASSQKTGALNTEAFF. DNA for the CDR3: TGCGCCAGCAGTCAAAAAACAGGGGCGCTGAACACTGAAGCTTTCTTT.

The genes are TRBV7-9 and TRBJ2-3, with D possibly being TRBD1 (5 bases). This CDR3 comprises 16 residues. Germline V CDR1 and CDR2: SEHNR, FQNEAQ (reference sequence). Trimming took off 1 base at V and 5 bases at J, with 16 bases between the two ends. This chain's CDR3 is CASSLDQTEQGDTQYF. CDR3 DNA sequence: TGTGCCAGCAGCTTAGACCAGACGGAGCAGGGAGATACGCAGTATTTT.

The chain uses TRBV18 and TRBJ2-1; 9 nucleotides align to TRBD1. CDR3 length: 14 amino acids. Trimming removed 3 bases from V and 12 bases from J; junction bases left unmatched: 9. Looked up from germline, CDR1 is KGHSH and CDR2 is LQKENI. Written as DNA, the CDR3 is TGTGCCAGCTCACCCAGAGGTCAGGGACAGGGGCAGTTCTTC. This codes for CASSPRGQGQGQFF.

The J gene is TRBJ2-1, the V gene TRBV10-1, with 7 bases fitting TRBD2. Germline V lookup: CDR1 WNHNN, CDR2 SYGVQD (reference sequence). The CDR3 consists of 15 residues. V dropped 5 bases and J dropped 5; count of bases not matched to a gene: 9. In DNA form, the CDR3 reads TGCGCCAGCAGTTTATCAGCGGGACGCGACAATGAGCAGTTCTTC. Amino acid sequence: CASSLSAGRDNEQFF.

The chain joins TRBV13 to TRBJ2-7, with 9 positions matching TRBD2. Germline CDR1 PRHDT, CDR2 FYEKMQ (reference sequence). After removal of 6 bases from V and 6 bases from J, the junction contained 9 bases not matched to a gene. The CDR3 length is 14 residues. For the CDR3, the DNA is TGTGCCAGCAGTCGCGGGACTAGCATCACCGAGCAGTACTTC. It translates to CASSRGTSITEQYF.

The chain carries TRBV5-1 and TRBJ2-1; TRBD2 agrees at 11 bases. The CDR3 loop spans 15 amino acids. The V and J ends lost 4 bases and 9 bases, in that order; junction bases with no gene match: 9. Germline CDR1 and CDR2: SGHRS and YFSETQ. CDR3 in amino acids: CASSQITSGGGEQFF. In DNA, the CDR3 is TGCGCCAGCAGCCAAATCACTAGCGGGGGTGGTGAGCAGTTCTTC.

The chain links TRBV2 to TRBJ2-5, with D tentatively TRBD1 (7 bases). Per germline, CDR1 SNHLY and CDR2 FYNNEI. V dropped 5 bases and J dropped 4 bases, with 20 bases sitting between them. The CDR3 has 16 amino acids. This chain's CDR3 is CASSTGGGGGRETQYF. In DNA, the CDR3 is TGTGCCAGCAGTACCGGAGGTGGAGGGGGCAGAGAGACCCAGTACTTC.

For this clone: The germline gene is not matched at one end of the junction; a read error may be the cause. V usage is TRBV4-2 and J usage is TRBJ2-2, with TRBD2 matching 8 bases. The CDR3 has 17 residues. Germline CDR1 is LGHNA and CDR2 is YNFKEQ. CDR3 in amino acids: CASSLWSGGAKTGELFF. In nucleotides, the CDR3 is TGTGCCAGCAGCCTATGGTCGGGGGGGGCGAAAACCGGGGAGCTGTTTTTT.

V gene TRBV7-6 combines with J gene TRBJ2-7; 8 bases are shared with TRBD2. The CDR3 sequence is 14 residues long. V trimming: 2 bases; J trimming: 2 bases; junction bases outside the gene matches: 2. Looked up from germline, CDR1 is SGHVS and CDR2 is FNYEAQ. CDR3 sequence (DNA): TGTGCCAGCAGCTTAAGCGGGGGCCCCTACGAGCAGTACTTC. This translates into CASSLSGGPYEQYF.

The chain employs TRBV28 and TRBJ2-7; a possible D gene is TRBD2 (7 bases). Trimming shortened V by 6 bases and J by 0 bases, and 15 bases separated the two germline ends. Germline CDR1 is MDHEN and CDR2 is SYDVKM. The CDR3 sequence is 15 residues long. This CDR3 reads CASSGGPGLSYEQYF. CDR3 nucleotides: TGTGCCAGCAGCGGGGGGCCAGGGCTCTCCTACGAGCAGTACTTC.

The chain has TRBV28 and TRBJ1-4, with D tentatively TRBD1 (5 bases). The V gene lost 0 bases and the J gene lost 7 bases, with 21 bases spanning the gap. There are 18 residues in the CDR3. Germline CDR1 and CDR2: MDHEN and SYDVKM. The CDR3 bases are TGTGCCAGCAGTTTATGGGGGGAGGGAGTTTACCGAGGTGAAAAACTGTTTTTT. This gives the protein CASSLWGEGVYRGEKLFF.

The chain carries TRBV6-1 and TRBJ2-5; 11 nucleotides agree with TRBD2. V lost 3 bases, J lost 4 bases, and 7 bases stayed unmatched. Germline V gene lookup returns CDR1 MNHNS and CDR2 SASEGT. The CDR3 extends over 16 amino acids. The CDR3 sequence: CASSEWGSGRGETQYF. The CDR3 coding sequence is TGTGCCAGCAGTGAGTGGGGTAGCGGGAGGGGAGAGACCCAGTACTTC.

This clone appeared once. The chain links TRBV7-3 to TRBJ2-7, with a possible D match to TRBD2 (6 bases). The V end was cut by 2 bases, the J end by 2 bases, with 13 bases between. The CDR3 contains 15 residues. The germline V gene has CDR1 SGHTA and CDR2 FQGTGA. The CDR3 here is CASSLGGSAAYEQYF. The CDR3 DNA is TGTGCCAGCAGCTTAGGGGGGTCGGCGGCCTACGAGCAGTACTTC.

The V gene is TRBV5-1, the J gene TRBJ2-5; D might be TRBD2 (7 bases). The CDR3 extends over 15 amino acids. V lost 0 bases to trimming and J lost 2 bases, with 11 bases between them. Germline assignment: CDR1 SGHRS and CDR2 YFSETQ. This CDR3 is CASSLEGGAQETQYF. CDR3 coding DNA: TGCGCCAGCAGCTTGGAGGGGGGGGCGCAAGAGACCCAGTACTTC.

The chain recombines TRBV29-1 with TRBJ1-2, with 12 bases fitting TRBD1. The ends lost 5 bases at V and 4 bases at J; junction bases unmatched: 5. CDR3 length: 14 residues. Germline CDR1 and CDR2: SQVTM and ANQGSEA. The CDR3 DNA reads TGCAGCGTTCCGGGACAGGGGGCAGTCTATGGCTACACCTTC. Residues: CSVPGQGAVYGYTF.

V and J are TRBV28 and TRBJ1-1; D perhaps matches TRBD1 (5 bases). Between the trimmed V and J ends, which lost 1 base and 9 bases, there was a span of 21 bases. Germline-derived CDR1 and CDR2 are MDHEN and SYDVKM. This CDR3 contains 16 residues. CDR3 nucleotide sequence: TGTGCCAGCAGTTTATATCAGGCAGGGCAACGCGGGAAAGCTTTCTTT. Translation gives CASSLYQAGQRGKAFF.

The chain has TRBV29-1 and TRBJ2-3; TRBD2 matches at 10 bases. The V gene end was trimmed by 4 bases and the J gene end by 4 bases; junction bases not matched to a gene: 8. Germline-derived CDR1 and CDR2 are SQVTM and ANQGSEA. The CDR3 length is 15 residues. CDR3 in DNA: TGCAGCGTTGGATGGGGGCTAGCGGGAGCAGATACGCAGTATTTT. It encodes CSVGWGLAGADTQYF.

The chain has TRBV5-1 and TRBJ2-1, with TRBD2 identical over 7 bases. The germline CDR1 and CDR2 sequences are SGHRS and YFSETQ. Trimming at V came to 0 bases and at J to 3 bases, leaving 3 bases not matched to a gene. The CDR3 covers 15 residues. CDR3 sequence (DNA): TGCGCCAGCAGCTTGGAAAGCGGGATCTACAATGAGCAGTTCTTC. This codes for CASSLESGIYNEQFF.